The 10 T cell receptor beta chains listed next were all sequenced from one sample in a study of blood T cells in healthy people across ages. With a J-beta primer mix and a sample-barcoded 5' primer, a second PCR ran about 7 to 11 cycles. Each CDR3 protein is one row after TCRdb ran MiXCR on the 5' RACE reads. The sample holds a few hundred thousand distinct CDR3 sequences; more than 45% are singletons and the top ten take around 49%. The material sequenced was blood. The receptors were gathered from a man in his sixties in good health.

This clonotype occurred a few times. The chain joins TRBV28 to TRBJ2-3; D gene unclear. V was pared by 7 bases and J by 6 bases, with 17 bases between. In germline, CDR1 is MDHEN, CDR2 SYDVKM. This CDR3 has 14 amino acids. The CDR3 is CASTSRVPPDTQYF. The DNA for the CDR3 is TGTGCCAGCACCTCTCGCGTGCCTCCGGATACGCAGTATTTT. Drawing the rest from reference TRBV28 and TRBJ2-3, the complete variable domain is DVKVTQSSRYLVKRTGEKVFLECVQDMDHENMFWYRQDPGLGLRLIYFSYDVKMKEKGDIPEGYSVSREKKERFSLILESASTNQTSMYLCASTSRVPPDTQYFGPGTRLTVL.

The J gene is TRBJ2-7, the V gene TRBV5-5; 7 bases match TRBD1. CDR3 size: 14 residues. Losses at the gene ends were 4 bases for V and 2 bases for J; bases not matched to a gene: 6. In germline, CDR1 is SGHKS, CDR2 YYEKEE (reference sequence). CDR3 loop: CASSRQGSPYEQYF. The CDR3 DNA reads TGTGCCAGCAGCCGACAGGGAAGCCCCTACGAGCAGTACTTC.

This clonotype was recorded a few times. A much larger clonotype is one base distant, so this may be a read error. The chain combines TRBV14 with TRBJ2-5, with 8 nucleotides matching TRBD2. Germline lookup yields CDR1 SGHDN and CDR2 FVKESK. The CDR3 contains 15 residues. The V gene end was trimmed by 2 bases and the J gene end by 11 bases; junction bases not matched to a gene: 13. This CDR3 is CASSQTGGPGNEQYF. The CDR3 DNA reads as TGTGCCAGCAGCCAAACGGGAGGGCCGGGGAATGAGCAGTACTTC.

The gene calls are TRBV20-1 and TRBJ2-7; D is tentatively TRBD1 or TRBD2 (5 bases each). CDR3 length: 12 amino acids. Trimming cost V 7 bases and J 1 base, with 11 bases left between them. From germline, CDR1 is DFQATT and CDR2 SNEGSKA (reference sequence). The DNA of the CDR3 is TGCAGTGGGGGGTTAGGGTCCTACGAGCAGTACTTC. It codes for CSGGLGSYEQYF.

This chain uses TRBV29-1 with TRBJ2-3; D remains unclear. This CDR3 contains 14 residues. Trimming left V 0 bases short and J 0 bases short, with 7 bases between. Germline CDR1 and CDR2: SQVTM and ANQGSEA. In DNA, the CDR3 is TGCAGCGTTGAAGATCTGGCTAGCACAGATACGCAGTATTTT. Translated: CSVEDLASTDTQYF.

The chain has TRBV20-1 and TRBJ2-1; TRBD2 agrees at 8 bases. The junction had 12 bases not matched to a gene; V was cut back by 6 bases and J by 8 bases. The germline gives CDR1 DFQATT, CDR2 SNEGSKA (reference sequence). The CDR3 totals 14 residues. CDR3 sequence: CSAGVGLAGYEQFF. CDR3 coding DNA: TGCAGTGCCGGAGTTGGGCTAGCGGGTTATGAGCAGTTCTTC.

The gene calls are TRBV11-1 and TRBJ1-1, with TRBD1 as a possible D gene (6 bases). This CDR3 has 18 amino acids. V lost 5 bases to trimming and J lost 0 bases, with 22 bases between them. CDR1 and CDR2 from the germline V gene are SGHAT and FQDESV (reference sequence). The CDR3 region has the DNA TGTGCCAGCAGCAAGAACTACAGGGTAGTCGGTGTGAACACTGAAGCTTTCTTT. This encodes CASSKNYRVVGVNTEAFF. Full variable domain (missing parts from reference TRBV11-1 and TRBJ1-1): EAEVAQSPRYKITEKSQAVAFWCDPISGHATLYWYRQILGQGPELLVQFQDESVVDDSQLPKDRFSAERLKGVDSTLKIQPAELGDSAMYLCASSKNYRVVGVNTEAFFGQGTRLTVV.

The rearrangement joins TRBV14 to TRBJ1-2; the match to TRBD1 covers 9 bases. CDR1 is SGHDN, CDR2 FVKESK, per germline. CDR3 length: 14 amino acids. J lost 7 bases, V lost 8 bases, and 11 bases had no gene match. In DNA form, the CDR3 reads TGTGCCAGCCAACCCGGGACAGGGCTAAGTGGCTACACCTTC. It specifies CASQPGTGLSGYTF. Full variable domain (rest looked up from reference TRBV14 and TRBJ1-2): EAGVTQFPSHSVIEKGQTVTLRCDPISGHDNLYWYRRVMGKEIKFLLHFVKESKQDESGMPNNRFLAERTGGTYSTLKVQPAELEDSGVYFCASQPGTGLSGYTFGSGTRLTVV.

The chain combines TRBV11-2 with TRBJ1-6; D gene ambiguous. V shed 5 bases and J shed 5 bases, with 7 bases lying between them. Germline lookup yields CDR1 SGHAT and CDR2 FQNNGV. This CDR3 has 13 amino acids. Written as DNA, the CDR3 is TGTGCCAGCAGCCCTCGGAATAATTCACCCCTCCACTTT. Translating it yields CASSPRNNSPLHF.

The J gene is TRBJ2-1, the V gene TRBV20-1; TRBD2 matches at 8 bases. This CDR3 comprises 14 residues. The germline gives CDR1 DFQATT, CDR2 SNEGSKA (reference sequence). The J segment lost 7 bases and the V segment lost 3 bases, leaving 8 bases of the junction unmatched. In nucleotides, the CDR3 is TGCAGTGCTAGGTCAGGGCTAGCGGGTAATGAGCAGTTCTTC. Translated, it gives CSARSGLAGNEQFF.